Only a few counts were recorded for the clone carrying this T cell receptor beta chain. The antigen remains unidentified. This sample is part of a study of vaccination effects on CD4 cells after COVID-19. On the study more broadly: The second dose preceded post-vaccine samples by a median of 72 days.

Sequencing was performed with immunoSEQ multiplex PCR; in TCRdb, only in-frame clones are kept and a portion is missing. The data hold around 69,000 clones, with around 70% observed a single time. Unmatched junction bases numbered 13, after V lost 7 bases and J lost 8 bases. CDR3 length: 14 amino acids. CDR1 SNHLY and CDR2 FYNNEI come from the germline V gene. Points from the study as a whole: At late timepoints after vaccination, vaccine- and infection-induced clones shrank markedly.

With the ViraFEST assay, the study expanded antigen-specific CD4+ T cells using viral peptide pools, then sequenced them. A 10-day culture period preceded the isolation of CD4+ T cells. Participants got two doses of BNT162b2 or mRNA-1273 vaccine. The sample here was CD4+ T cells from PBMCs cultured with HCoV-229E spike peptides, taken after COVID-19 vaccination. This chain joins TRBV2 and TRBJ1-2; 7 nucleotides align to TRBD1. The sequence came from a human donor who received a COVID-19 vaccine. The DNA of the CDR3 is TGTGCCAGCACCAATTGGGGGACAGCGGGAGGCTACACCTTC. Protein: CASTNWGTAGGYTF.